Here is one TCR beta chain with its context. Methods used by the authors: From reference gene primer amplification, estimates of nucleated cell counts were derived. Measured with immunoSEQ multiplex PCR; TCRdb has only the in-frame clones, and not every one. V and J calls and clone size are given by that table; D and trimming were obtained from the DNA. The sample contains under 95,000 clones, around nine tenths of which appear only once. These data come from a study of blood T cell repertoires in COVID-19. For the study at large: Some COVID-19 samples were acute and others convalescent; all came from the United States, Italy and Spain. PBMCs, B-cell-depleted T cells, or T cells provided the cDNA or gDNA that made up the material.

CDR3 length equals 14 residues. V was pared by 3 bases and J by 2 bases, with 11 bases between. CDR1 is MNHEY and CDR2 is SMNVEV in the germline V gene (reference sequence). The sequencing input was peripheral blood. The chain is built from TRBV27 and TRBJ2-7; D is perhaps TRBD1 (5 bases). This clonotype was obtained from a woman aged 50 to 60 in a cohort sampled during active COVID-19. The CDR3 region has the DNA TGTGCCAGCAGTTTTACAGGAGCCGCCTACGAGCAGTACTTC. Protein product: CASSFTGAAYEQYF.